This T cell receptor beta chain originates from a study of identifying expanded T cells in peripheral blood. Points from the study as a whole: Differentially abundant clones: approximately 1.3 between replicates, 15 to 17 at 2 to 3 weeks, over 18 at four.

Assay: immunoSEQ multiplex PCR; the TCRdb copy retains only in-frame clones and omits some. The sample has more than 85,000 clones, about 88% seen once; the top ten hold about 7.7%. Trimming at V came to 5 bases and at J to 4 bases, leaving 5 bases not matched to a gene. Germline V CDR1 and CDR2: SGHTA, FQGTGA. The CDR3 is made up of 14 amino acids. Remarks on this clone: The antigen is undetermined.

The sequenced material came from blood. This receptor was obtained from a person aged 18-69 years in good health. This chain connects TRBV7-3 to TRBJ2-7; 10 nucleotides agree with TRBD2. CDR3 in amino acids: CASSKTSGVYEQYF. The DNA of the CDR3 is TGTGCCAGCAGCAAAACTAGCGGGGTTTACGAGCAGTACTTC.